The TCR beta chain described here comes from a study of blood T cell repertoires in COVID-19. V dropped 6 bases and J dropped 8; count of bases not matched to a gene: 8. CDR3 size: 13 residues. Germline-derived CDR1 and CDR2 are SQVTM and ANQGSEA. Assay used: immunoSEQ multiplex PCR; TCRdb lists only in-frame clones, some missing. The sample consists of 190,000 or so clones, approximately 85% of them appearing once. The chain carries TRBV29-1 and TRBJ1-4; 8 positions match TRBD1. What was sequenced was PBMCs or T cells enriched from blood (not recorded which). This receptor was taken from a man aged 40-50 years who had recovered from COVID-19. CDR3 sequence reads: CSVAQGGVEKLFF. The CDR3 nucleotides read TGCAGCGTCGCACAGGGGGGGGTGGAAAAACTGTTTTTT.